A selection of T cell receptor beta chains follows, all from one sample in a study of T cell responses to AZD1222 COVID-19 vaccine. Some clones are missing from TCRdb's copy, which holds only in-frame ones; the method was immunoSEQ multiplex PCR. The table lists about 66,000 clones, around nine tenths of them singletons, with roughly 4.9% in the top ten. This sample comprised peripheral blood, obtained 28 days after the second dose of the MenACWY control vaccine. The source of these receptors is an adult who received the MenACWY meningococcal vaccine as a control. CDR3s include the opening cysteine and the closing phenylalanine or tryptophan. The order of the fields is D gene, J gene, V gene, clone size, CDR3 length, CDR3 protein, CDR3 DNA. The D gene is left open where the match is weak. Only some rows state a clone size, as once, few, many or a class for expanded clones.

-,TRBJ2-1,TRBV5-5,-,13,CASSLEGPNEQFF,TGTGCCAGCAGCTTGGAGGGGCCGAATGAGCAGTTCTTC
-,TRBJ1-5,TRBV4-1,-,16,CASSQDGGVGNQPQHF,TGCGCCAGCAGCCAAGACGGGGGGGTTGGCAATCAGCCCCAGCATTTT
TRBD1,TRBJ2-3,TRBV9,-,15,CASSHEDRGADTQYF,TGTGCCAGCAGCCACGAGGACAGGGGGGCAGATACGCAGTATTTT
-,TRBJ2-1,TRBV30,-,12,CAWSPTGEVQFF,TGTGCCTGGAGTCCGACGGGCGAGGTGCAGTTCTTC
TRBD1,TRBJ2-5,TRBV12-3/TRBV12-4,-,13,CASSLDRGETQYF,TGTGCCAGCAGTTTGGACAGGGGCGAGACCCAGTACTTC
-,TRBJ1-5,TRBV3-1/TRBV3-2,-,15,CASSRNSGSNQPQHF,TGTGCCAGCAGCCGCAACTCAGGGAGCAATCAGCCCCAGCATTTT
-,TRBJ1-1,TRBV28,-,13,CASSFSSGPEAFF,TGTGCCAGCAGTTTTAGTTCGGGCCCTGAAGCTTTCTTT
-,TRBJ2-2,TRBV6-1,few,14,CASSESAFTGELFF,TGTGCCAGCAGTGAATCGGCTTTCACCGGGGAGCTGTTTTTT
-,TRBJ2-1,TRBV4-3,once,16,CASSPGAAGVYNEQFF,TGCGCCAGCAGCCCCGGGGCGGCAGGCGTCTACAATGAGCAGTTCTTC
TRBD1,TRBJ2-3,TRBV6-5,-,15,CASSTTGVTGDTQYF,TGTGCCAGCAGTACTACAGGGGTTACAGGAGATACGCAGTATTTT
-,TRBJ2-2,TRBV5-1,-,12,CASSSETGELFF,TGCGCCAGCAGCTCTGAGACCGGGGAGCTGTTTTTT
-,TRBJ1-2,TRBV3-1/TRBV3-2,-,16,CASSQAGGFGDYGYTF,TGTGCCAGCAGCCAGGCCGGCGGCTTCGGGGACTATGGCTACACCTTC
-,TRBJ1-1,TRBV4-3,few,13,CASSLTGGTEAFF,TGCGCCAGCAGCCTTACAGGAGGTACTGAAGCTTTCTTT
-,TRBJ2-7,TRBV28,-,14,CASRKGASSYEQYF,TGTGCCAGCAGAAAAGGGGCTAGCTCCTACGAGCAGTACTTC
TRBD1,TRBJ2-6,TRBV28,-,15,CASQTGGGGANVLTF,TGTGCCAGCCAGACAGGGGGAGGTGGGGCCAACGTCCTGACTTTC
-,TRBJ1-5,TRBV2,-,9,CASGQPQHF,TGTGCCAGCGGACAGCCCCAGCATTTT
-,TRBJ2-1,TRBV6-5,-,14,CASKWQSSYNEQFF,TGTGCCAGCAAATGGCAGAGCTCCTACAATGAGCAGTTCTTC
-,TRBJ1-6,TRBV19,-,15,CASSIRETENSPLHF,TGTGCCAGTAGTATACGTGAGACAGAAAATTCACCCCTCCACTTT
TRBD1,TRBJ2-3,TRBV4-3,-,14,CASSPTGAGDTQYF,TGCGCCAGCAGCCCGACAGGGGCAGGGGATACGCAGTATTTT
TRBD1,TRBJ1-5,TRBV11-2,-,15,CASSWDRGNHQPQHF,TGTGCCAGCAGCTGGGACAGAGGTAACCATCAGCCCCAGCATTTT
-,TRBJ1-1,TRBV6-2/TRBV6-3,-,13,CASSYRVNTEAFF,TGTGCCAGCAGTTACCGGGTTAACACTGAAGCTTTCTTT
-,TRBJ1-3,TRBV4-3,-,17,CASSQEAGPGIGNTIYF,TGCGCCAGCAGCCAAGAGGCAGGACCAGGTATAGGAAACACCATATATTTT
-,TRBJ1-5,TRBV2,-,11,CASSAGAAQHF,TGTGCCAGCAGTGCCGGGGCAGCCCAGCATTTT
-,TRBJ1-1,TRBV9,-,13,CASSFTGNTEAFF,TGTGCCAGCAGTTTCACAGGGAACACTGAAGCTTTCTTT
-,TRBJ2-7,TRBV10-3,-,12,CASHGDAYEQYF,TGTGCCAGCCACGGGGACGCCTACGAGCAGTACTTC
-,TRBJ1-5,TRBV2,few,16,CASSEAGGLSNQPQHF,TGTGCCAGCAGTGAAGCTGGAGGACTTAGCAATCAGCCCCAGCATTTT
TRBD1,TRBJ2-2,TRBV4-3,-,17,CASSQSDRGLDTGELFF,TGCGCCAGCAGCCAGTCGGACAGGGGGCTGGACACCGGGGAGCTGTTTTTT
TRBD1,TRBJ2-1,TRBV6-2/TRBV6-3,-,15,CASSYRDRGYNEQFF,TGTGCCAGCAGTTACCGGGACAGGGGGTACAATGAGCAGTTCTTC
-,TRBJ1-2,TRBV9,few,12,CASSVGSYGYTF,TGTGCCAGCAGCGTGGGCAGCTATGGCTACACCTTC
-,TRBJ2-7,TRBV2,-,12,CASTIETQGGYF,TGTGCCAGCACCATCGAAACCCAGGGTGGGTACTTC
-,TRBJ2-1,TRBV28,-,12,CASRVEDHEQFF,TGTGCCAGCAGGGTTGAGGACCATGAGCAGTTCTTC
-,TRBJ1-1,TRBV12-3/TRBV12-4,-,13,CASSLRGNTEAFF,TGTGCCAGCAGTTTAAGGGGGAACACTGAAGCTTTCTTT
TRBD1,TRBJ1-2,TRBV4-2,-,15,CASSSQGGLQGGYTF,TGTGCCAGCAGTTCACAGGGGGGACTCCAGGGGGGCTACACCTTC
-,TRBJ2-7,TRBV6-5,-,11,CASSWIGEQYF,TGTGCCAGCAGCTGGATCGGGGAGCAGTACTTC
TRBD1,TRBJ1-1,TRBV6-5,-,13,CASSPRGDTEAFF,TGTGCCAGCAGTCCCAGGGGGGACACTGAAGCTTTCTTT
-,TRBJ2-1,TRBV7-3,-,13,CASTGPSGNEQFF,TGTGCCAGCACCGGGCCCTCAGGGAATGAGCAGTTCTTC
-,TRBJ1-5,TRBV19,-,11,CAAGDNQPQHF,TGTGCGGCAGGGGACAATCAGCCCCAGCATTTT
-,TRBJ2-7,TRBV2,-,10,CASGEYEQYF,TGTGCCAGCGGTGAGTACGAGCAGTACTTC
-,TRBJ1-1,TRBV19,-,17,CATISQALGIMNTEAFF,TGTGCCACCATTAGTCAGGCCCTTGGTATAATGAACACTGAAGCTTTCTTT
-,TRBJ1-6,TRBV11-3,-,13,CASSLDSLTPLHF,TGTGCCAGCAGCTTAGATAGCCTCACACCCCTCCACTTT
TRBD2,TRBJ2-7,TRBV28,-,17,CASSFISTSGFSYEQYF,TGTGCCAGCAGTTTTATCTCGACTAGCGGGTTCTCCTACGAGCAGTACTTC
TRBD2,TRBJ2-1,TRBV9,once,13,CASSPAGGGEQFF,TGTGCCAGCAGCCCCGCTGGGGGGGGTGAGCAGTTCTTC
-,TRBJ2-7,TRBV20-1,-,9,CSATSEQYF,TGCAGTGCTACTTCCGAGCAGTACTTC
-,TRBJ1-5,TRBV19,-,14,CASISRGSNQPQHF,TGTGCCAGTATCTCCCGGGGCAGCAATCAGCCCCAGCATTTT
TRBD1,TRBJ2-1,TRBV29-1,-,14,CSVGDRGLHNEQFF,TGCAGCGTTGGGGACAGGGGGCTCCACAATGAGCAGTTCTTC
-,TRBJ1-5,TRBV30,-,14,CAWTQSLSWEPQHF,TGTGCCTGGACCCAAAGCCTTAGTTGGGAGCCCCAGCATTTT
-,TRBJ1-6,TRBV9,few,14,CASSVGRKDSPLHF,TGTGCCAGCAGCGTAGGGCGGAAGGATTCACCCCTCCACTTT
TRBD2,TRBJ2-7,TRBV11-2,few,14,CASSILADSYEQYF,TGTGCCAGCAGCATACTAGCGGACTCCTACGAGCAGTACTTC
-,TRBJ1-3,TRBV19,-,15,CASSPRSSSGNTIYF,TGTGCCAGTAGTCCGCGCTCCAGCTCTGGAAACACCATATATTTT
-,TRBJ2-1,TRBV12-3/TRBV12-4,-,13,CASTWTLRDEQFF,TGTGCCAGCACCTGGACATTACGTGATGAGCAGTTCTTC
-,TRBJ2-3,TRBV19,few,13,CASSIPQLGTQYF,TGTGCCAGTAGTATTCCACAGCTCGGTACGCAGTATTTT
TRBD2,TRBJ2-3,TRBV11-2,-,17,CASSLGLAGEGTDTQYF,TGTGCCAGCAGCTTGGGACTAGCGGGGGAGGGCACAGATACGCAGTATTTT
-,TRBJ2-7,TRBV18,-,13,CASSPGPDYEQYF,TGTGCCAGCTCACCTGGACCCGACTACGAGCAGTACTTC
-,TRBJ2-7,TRBV25-1,-,14,CASSEWGGLGEQYF,TGTGCCAGCAGTGAATGGGGGGGGCTTGGCGAGCAGTACTTC
TRBD1,TRBJ1-2,TRBV6-2/TRBV6-3,-,16,CASSSGTGRSNYGYTF,TGTGCCAGCAGTTCGGGGACAGGAAGGTCCAACTATGGCTACACCTTC
-,TRBJ1-5,TRBV28,-,14,CASRFTGGNQPQHF,TGTGCCAGCAGGTTTACCGGAGGCAATCAGCCCCAGCATTTT
TRBD1,TRBJ1-6,TRBV15,-,18,CATSGGGTGTGGNSPLHF,TGTGCCACCAGCGGGGGGGGCACCGGGACAGGTGGAAATTCACCCCTCCACTTT
TRBD1,TRBJ1-5,TRBV27,-,15,CASSEWTGVAQPQHF,TGTGCCAGCAGCGAATGGACAGGGGTGGCTCAGCCCCAGCATTTT
TRBD2,TRBJ2-3,TRBV28,-,18,CASSLRAFGGRAADTQYF,TGTGCCAGCAGTTTAAGGGCTTTTGGCGGGAGGGCGGCAGATACGCAGTATTTT